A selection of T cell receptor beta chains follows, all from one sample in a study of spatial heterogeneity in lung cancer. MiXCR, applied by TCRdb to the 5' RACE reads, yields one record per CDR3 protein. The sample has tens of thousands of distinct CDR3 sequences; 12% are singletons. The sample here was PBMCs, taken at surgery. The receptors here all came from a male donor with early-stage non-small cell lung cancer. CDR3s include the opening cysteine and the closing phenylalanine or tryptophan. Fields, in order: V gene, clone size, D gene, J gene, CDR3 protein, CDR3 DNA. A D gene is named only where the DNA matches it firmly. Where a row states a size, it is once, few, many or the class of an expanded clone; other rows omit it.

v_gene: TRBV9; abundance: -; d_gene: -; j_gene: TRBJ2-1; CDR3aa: CASSGWGRQGLNEQFF; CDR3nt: TGTGCCAGCAGCGGGTGGGGACGGCAAGGTCTGAATGAGCAGTTCTTC
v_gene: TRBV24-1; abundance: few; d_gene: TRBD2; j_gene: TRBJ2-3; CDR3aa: CATSDWARGNGTDTQYF; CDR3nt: TGTGCCACCAGTGATTGGGCGCGGGGGAACGGCACAGATACGCAGTATTTT
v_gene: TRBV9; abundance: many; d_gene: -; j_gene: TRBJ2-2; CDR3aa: CASSVGSEGGELFF; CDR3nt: TGTGCCAGCAGCGTCGGTTCGGAGGGCGGGGAGCTGTTTTTT
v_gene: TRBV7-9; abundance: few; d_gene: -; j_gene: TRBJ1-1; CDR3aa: CASSLDRALGGAFF; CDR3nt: TGTGCCAGCAGCTTAGACAGGGCGCTTGGAGGAGCTTTCTTT
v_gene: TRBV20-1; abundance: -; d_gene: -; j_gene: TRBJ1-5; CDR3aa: CSAPPTPTFISNQPQHF; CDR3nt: TGCAGTGCTCCCCCCACGCCGACATTTATTAGCAATCAGCCCCAGCATTTT
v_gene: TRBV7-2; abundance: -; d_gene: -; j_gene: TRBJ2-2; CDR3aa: CASSRTGTYGELFF; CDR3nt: TGTGCCAGCAGCCGAACCGGGACTTACGGGGAGCTGTTTTTT
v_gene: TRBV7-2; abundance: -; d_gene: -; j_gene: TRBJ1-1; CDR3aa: CASSLSFRAFF; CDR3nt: TGTGCCAGCAGCTTGTCTTTTAGGGCTTTCTTT
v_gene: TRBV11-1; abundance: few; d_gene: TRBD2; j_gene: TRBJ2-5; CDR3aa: CASSLRRTREQETQYF; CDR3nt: TGTGCCAGCAGCTTAAGGAGGACTAGGGAACAAGAGACCCAGTACTTC
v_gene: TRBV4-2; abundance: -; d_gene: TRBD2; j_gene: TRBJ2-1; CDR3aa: CASSQVGSGSIYNEQFF; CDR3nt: TGTGCCAGCAGCCAAGTCGGTAGCGGGAGTATCTACAATGAGCAGTTCTTC
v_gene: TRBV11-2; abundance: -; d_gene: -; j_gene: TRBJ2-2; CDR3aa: CASTLRGNTGELFF; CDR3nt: TGTGCCAGCACCCTTCGGGGAAACACCGGGGAGCTGTTTTTT
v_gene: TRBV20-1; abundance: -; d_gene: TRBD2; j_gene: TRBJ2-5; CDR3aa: CSADDRVGTSAETQYF; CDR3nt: TGCAGTGCAGATGACAGGGTCGGGACTAGCGCGGAGACCCAGTACTTC
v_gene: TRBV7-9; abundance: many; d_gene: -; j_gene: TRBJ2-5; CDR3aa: CASSLEIQFSQETQYF; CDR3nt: TGTGCCAGCAGCTTAGAGATACAGTTCTCCCAAGAGACCCAGTACTTC
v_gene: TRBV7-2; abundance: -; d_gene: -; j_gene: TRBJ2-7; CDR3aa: CASSPGTDPEQYF; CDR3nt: TGTGCCAGCAGCCCCGGGACGGACCCCGAGCAGTACTTC
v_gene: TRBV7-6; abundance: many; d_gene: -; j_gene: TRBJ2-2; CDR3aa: CASSLYAFGGRGDTGELFF; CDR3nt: TGTGCCAGCAGCTTATATGCGTTTGGGGGGCGCGGCGACACCGGGGAGCTGTTTTTT
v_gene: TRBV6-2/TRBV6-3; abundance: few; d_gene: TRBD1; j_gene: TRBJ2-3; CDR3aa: CASSTSPGTGWADTQYF; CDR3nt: TGTGCCAGCAGTACTAGTCCCGGGACAGGGTGGGCAGATACGCAGTATTTT
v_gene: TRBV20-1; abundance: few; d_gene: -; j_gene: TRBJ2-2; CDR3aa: CSSMGNGGELFF; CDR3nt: TGCAGTTCAATGGGGAACGGCGGGGAGCTGTTTTTT
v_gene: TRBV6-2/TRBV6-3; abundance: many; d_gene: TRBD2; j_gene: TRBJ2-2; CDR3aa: CASSFPSGEVVTGELFF; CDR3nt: TGTGCCAGCAGTTTCCCTAGCGGGGAGGTAGTCACCGGGGAGCTGTTTTTT
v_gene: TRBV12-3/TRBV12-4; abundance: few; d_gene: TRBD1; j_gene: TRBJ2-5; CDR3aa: CASSHRDRGQRETQYF; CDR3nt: TGTGCCAGCAGTCACCGGGACAGGGGCCAGCGGGAGACCCAGTACTTC
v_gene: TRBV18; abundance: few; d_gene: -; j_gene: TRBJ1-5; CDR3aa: CASSPMVGNYQPQHF; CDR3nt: TGTGCCAGCTCACCTATGGTGGGGAATTATCAGCCCCAGCATTTT
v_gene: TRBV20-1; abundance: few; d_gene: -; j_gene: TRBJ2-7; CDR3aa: CSARERDPETEQYF; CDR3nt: TGCAGTGCTAGAGAAAGGGACCCCGAGACGGAGCAGTACTTC
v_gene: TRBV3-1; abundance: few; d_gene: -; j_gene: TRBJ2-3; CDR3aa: CASSQDPRPDTQYF; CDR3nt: TGTGCCAGCAGCCAAGATCCACGACCAGATACGCAGTATTTT
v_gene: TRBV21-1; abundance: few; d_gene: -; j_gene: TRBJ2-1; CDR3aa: CASRKSIGGRASNEQFF; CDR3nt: TGTGCCAGCAGAAAATCCATCGGCGGGAGGGCCTCGAATGAGCAGTTCTTC
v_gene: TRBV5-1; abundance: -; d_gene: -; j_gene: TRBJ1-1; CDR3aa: CAGSLAGPRNTEAFF; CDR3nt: TGCGCCGGCAGCTTGGCCGGCCCCCGGAACACTGAAGCTTTCTTT
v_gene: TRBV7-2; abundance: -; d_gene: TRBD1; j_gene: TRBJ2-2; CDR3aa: CASSLQGEVGELFF; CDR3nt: TGTGCCAGCAGCTTACAGGGGGAAGTCGGGGAGCTGTTTTTT
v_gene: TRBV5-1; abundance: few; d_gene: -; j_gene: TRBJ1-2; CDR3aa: CASSLAYSTNYGYTF; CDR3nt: TGCGCCAGCAGCTTGGCCTATTCTACTAACTATGGCTACACCTTC
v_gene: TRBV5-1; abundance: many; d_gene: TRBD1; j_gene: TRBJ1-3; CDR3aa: CASSQDRAGNTIYF; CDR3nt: TGCGCCAGCAGCCAGGACAGGGCTGGAAACACCATATATTTT
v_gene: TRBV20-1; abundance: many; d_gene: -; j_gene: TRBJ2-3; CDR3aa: CSAQDYLATDTQYF; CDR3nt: TGCAGTGCTCAGGACTATTTGGCCACAGATACGCAGTATTTT
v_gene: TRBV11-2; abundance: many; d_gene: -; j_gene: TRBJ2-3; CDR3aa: CASSPWPDTQYF; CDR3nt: TGTGCCAGCAGCCCTTGGCCCGATACGCAGTATTTT
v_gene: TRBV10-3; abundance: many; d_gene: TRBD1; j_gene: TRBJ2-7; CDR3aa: CAIRNPRTGGSYEQYF; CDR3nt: TGTGCCATCAGGAACCCTCGGACAGGGGGTTCCTACGAGCAGTACTTC
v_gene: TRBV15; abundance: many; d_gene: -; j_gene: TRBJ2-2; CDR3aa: CATSRDRVTRELFF; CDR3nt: TGTGCCACCAGCAGAGATCGGGTGACCCGGGAGCTGTTTTTT
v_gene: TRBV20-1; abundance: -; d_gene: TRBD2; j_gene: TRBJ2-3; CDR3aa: CSAGGGGRTDTQYF; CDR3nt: TGCAGTGCTGGTGGGGGGGGACGCACAGATACGCAGTATTTT
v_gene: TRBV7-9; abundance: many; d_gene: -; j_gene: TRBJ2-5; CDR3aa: CASSYQETQYF; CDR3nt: TGTGCCAGCAGTTACCAAGAGACCCAGTACTTC
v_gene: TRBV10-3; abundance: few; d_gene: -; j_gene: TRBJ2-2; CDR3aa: CAISESRGQSNTGELFF; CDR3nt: TGTGCCATCAGTGAGTCGCGGGGACAGAGCAACACCGGGGAGCTGTTTTTT
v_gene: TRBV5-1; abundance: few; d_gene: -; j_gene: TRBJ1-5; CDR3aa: CASSPDSLYQPQHF; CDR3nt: TGCGCCAGCAGCCCGGACAGTTTGTATCAGCCCCAGCATTTT
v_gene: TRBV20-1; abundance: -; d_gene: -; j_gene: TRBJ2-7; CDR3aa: CSAPPHYYSYEQYF; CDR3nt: TGCAGTGCTCCCCCCCACTATTACTCCTACGAGCAGTACTTC
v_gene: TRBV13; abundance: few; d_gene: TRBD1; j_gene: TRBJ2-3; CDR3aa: CASSPRGRGGDTQYF; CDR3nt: TGTGCCAGCAGCCCCAGGGGGAGAGGGGGAGATACGCAGTATTTT
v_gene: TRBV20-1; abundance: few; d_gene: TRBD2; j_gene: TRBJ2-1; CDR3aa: CSARELAGGRSSNEQFF; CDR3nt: TGCAGTGCTAGAGAGCTAGCGGGAGGGCGGTCCTCCAATGAGCAGTTCTTC
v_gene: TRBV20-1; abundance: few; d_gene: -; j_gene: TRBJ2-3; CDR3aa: CSAGGLSVTDTQYF; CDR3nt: TGCAGTGCTGGGGGACTTAGTGTGACAGATACGCAGTATTTT
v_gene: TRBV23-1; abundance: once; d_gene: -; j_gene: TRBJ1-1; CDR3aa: CASCRQEAFF; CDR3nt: TGCGCCAGCTGCCGACAGGAAGCTTTCTTT
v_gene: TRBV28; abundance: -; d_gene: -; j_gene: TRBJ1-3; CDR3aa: CASSLGTFSGNTIYF; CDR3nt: TGTGCCAGCAGTTTAGGCACGTTCTCTGGAAACACCATATATTTT
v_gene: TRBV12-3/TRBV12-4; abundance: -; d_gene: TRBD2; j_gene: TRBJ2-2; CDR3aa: CASSASGGPIGGELFF; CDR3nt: TGTGCCAGCAGTGCTAGCGGGGGGCCCATAGGCGGGGAGCTGTTTTTT
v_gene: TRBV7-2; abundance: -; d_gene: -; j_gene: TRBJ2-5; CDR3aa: CASSRVTGSQETQYF; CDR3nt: TGTGCCAGCAGCAGGGTCACAGGGAGCCAAGAGACCCAGTACTTC
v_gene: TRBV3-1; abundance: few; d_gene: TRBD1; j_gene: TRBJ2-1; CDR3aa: CASSQDRGTYNEQFF; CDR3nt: TGTGCCAGCAGCCAAGACAGGGGGACATACAATGAGCAGTTCTTC
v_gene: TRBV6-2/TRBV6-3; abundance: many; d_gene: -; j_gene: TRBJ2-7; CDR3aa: CASRMDTTYEQYF; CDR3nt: TGTGCCAGCAGAATGGACACAACCTACGAGCAGTACTTC
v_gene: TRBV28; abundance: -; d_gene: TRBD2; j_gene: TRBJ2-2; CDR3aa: CASSSPSSGAAGELFF; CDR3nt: TGTGCCAGCAGTTCCCCCTCCAGCGGGGCCGCCGGGGAGCTGTTTTTT
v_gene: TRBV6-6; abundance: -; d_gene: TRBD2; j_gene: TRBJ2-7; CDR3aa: CASSYELAGPYEQYF; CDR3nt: TGTGCCAGCAGTTACGAACTAGCGGGACCCTACGAGCAGTACTTC
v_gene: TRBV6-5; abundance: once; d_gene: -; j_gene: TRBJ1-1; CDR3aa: CASSSRQVNTEAFF; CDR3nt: TGTGCCAGCAGTTCCCGACAGGTGAACACTGAAGCTTTCTTT
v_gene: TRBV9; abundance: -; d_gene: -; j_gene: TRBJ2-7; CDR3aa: CASSTRQSSYEQYF; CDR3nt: TGTGCCAGCAGCACCCGACAGAGCTCCTACGAGCAGTACTTC
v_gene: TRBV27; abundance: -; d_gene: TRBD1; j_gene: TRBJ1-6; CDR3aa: CGGQYVKGSPLHF; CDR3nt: TGTGGGGGACAGTACGTTAAGGGTTCACCCCTCCACTTT
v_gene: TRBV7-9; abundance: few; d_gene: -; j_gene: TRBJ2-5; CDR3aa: CASSLLPSSEETQYF; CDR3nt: TGTGCCAGCAGCCTCCTCCCTAGCTCGGAAGAGACCCAGTACTTC
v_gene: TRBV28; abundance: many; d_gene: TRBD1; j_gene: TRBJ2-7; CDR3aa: CASSQPGGPYEQYF; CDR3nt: TGTGCCAGCAGCCAACCAGGGGGCCCCTACGAGCAGTACTTC